This T cell receptor beta chain was sequenced in a study of T-cell memory formation after mild COVID-19. Study-level findings and limits: Among CD4+ contracting clones, most were CM and EM, and CD8+ ones EMRA.

With regard to this clonotype: The antigen is undetermined.

From the 5' RACE reads, TCRdb called clonotypes with MiXCR, one entry per CDR3 protein. In the table there are roughly 240,000 distinct CDR3 sequences, 15% to 19% of which are singletons. The CDR3 runs to 12 residues. Germline V CDR1 and CDR2: DFQATT, SNEGSKA (reference sequence). V was pared by 5 bases and J by 8 bases, with 16 bases between. This clonotype was sampled from an adult woman who had mild COVID-19 (a few samples of this study predate the infection). Cell type and time point are not known. Sequenced sample: PBMCs or a T cell subset sorted from them (not recorded which). The genes are TRBV20-1 and TRBJ2-7; D is perhaps TRBD1 (6 bases). CDR3 amino acids: CSAGNQGQQQYF. The CDR3 DNA follows: TGCAGTGCTGGGAACCAGGGGCAGCAGCAGTACTTC.